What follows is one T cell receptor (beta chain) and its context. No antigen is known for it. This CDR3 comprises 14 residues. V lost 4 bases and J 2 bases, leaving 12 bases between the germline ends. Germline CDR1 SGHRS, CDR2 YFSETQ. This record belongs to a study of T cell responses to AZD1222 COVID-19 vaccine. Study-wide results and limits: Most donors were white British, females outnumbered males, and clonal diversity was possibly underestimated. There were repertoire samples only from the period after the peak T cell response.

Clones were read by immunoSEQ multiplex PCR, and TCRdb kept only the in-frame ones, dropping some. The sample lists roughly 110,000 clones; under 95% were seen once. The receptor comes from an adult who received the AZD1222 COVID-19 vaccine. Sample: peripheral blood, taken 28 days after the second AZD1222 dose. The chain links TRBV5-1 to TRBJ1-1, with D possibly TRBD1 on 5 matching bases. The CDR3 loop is CASSPGGSNTEAFF. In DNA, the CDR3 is TGCGCCAGCAGCCCGGGGGGATCTAACACTGAAGCTTTCTTT. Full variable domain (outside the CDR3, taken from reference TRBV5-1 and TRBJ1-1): KAGVTQTPRYLIKTRGQQVTLSCSPISGHRSVSWYQQTPGQGLQFLFEYFSETQRNKGNFPGRFSGRQFSNSRSEMNVSTLELGDSALYLCASSPGGSNTEAFFGQGTRLTVV.